What follows are 10 T cell receptor beta chains derived from one specimen sequenced in a study of T-cell memory formation after mild COVID-19. TCRdb ran MiXCR on the 5' RACE reads and lists one entry per CDR3 protein. This table holds 500,000 to 550,000 distinct CDR3 sequences, just over 20% found once. Sequencing was done on a sample of PBMCs or a T cell subset sorted from them (not recorded which). These receptors originate from an adult woman who had mild COVID-19 (a few samples of this study predate the infection). Cell type and time point are not known.

The rearrangement joins TRBV6-2 or TRBV6-3 to TRBJ2-2, with 7 bases matching TRBD1. Germline V CDR1 and CDR2: MNHEY, SVGEGT. This CDR3 is 16 amino acids long. Losses at the gene ends were 3 bases for V and 1 base for J; bases not matched to a gene: 5. The CDR3 is CASSYWGQLNTGELFF. The CDR3 bases are TGTGCCAGCAGTTATTGGGGACAGTTGAACACCGGGGAGCTGTTTTTT.

This clonotype came up a few times. The chain couples TRBV5-1 to TRBJ2-3, with TRBD1 matching over 7 bases. This CDR3 comprises 14 residues. Germline CDR1 is SGHRS and CDR2 is YFSETQ. V was pared by 4 bases and J by 4 bases, with 6 bases of the junction left unmatched. CDR3 amino acids: CASSEQGSPDTQYF. CDR3 nucleotide sequence: TGCGCCAGCAGCGAACAGGGGAGTCCAGATACGCAGTATTTT.

The chain links TRBV7-8 to TRBJ2-7, with a tentative D call TRBD2 (7 bases). CDR1 and CDR2 (germline): SGHVS, FQNEAQ. The V gene lost 1 base and the J gene lost 5 bases, with 12 bases spanning the gap. The CDR3 runs 14 residues. The CDR3 sequence is CASSLGGGGDEQYF. The CDR3 DNA follows: TGTGCCAGCAGCTTAGGGGGAGGGGGGGACGAGCAGTACTTC.

This clonotype appeared a few times. This chain joins TRBV7-8 and TRBJ2-1; D is perhaps TRBD1 or TRBD2 (5 bases each). CDR1 is SGHVS and CDR2 is FQNEAQ in the germline V gene. V dropped 2 bases and J dropped 5 bases, with 22 bases sitting between them. CDR3 length: 18 amino acids. The CDR3 DNA reads as TGTGCCAGCAGCTTAATTCAGGGAGTGCTTGAGGTCCACAATGAGCAGTTCTTC. It encodes CASSLIQGVLEVHNEQFF.

This clonotype occurred a few times. This sequence joins TRBV7-9 and TRBJ1-1; maybe TRBD1 (6 bases). The germline V and J ends were trimmed by 8 bases and 1 base, with 14 bases remaining between them. Germline V gene lookup returns CDR1 SEHNR and CDR2 FQNEAQ (reference sequence). The CDR3 consists of 14 residues. As DNA, the CDR3 is TGTGCCAGCTACCCCTCGGGGGCGAACACTGAAGCTTTCTTT. As protein: CASYPSGANTEAFF.

This clonotype was counted between two and nine times. The gene calls are TRBV7-8 and TRBJ2-5, with TRBD1 as a possible D gene (5 bases). Trimming cost V 0 bases and J 2 bases, with 10 bases left between them. Per germline, CDR1 SGHVS and CDR2 FQNEAQ. CDR3 length equals 15 residues. CDR3 residues: CASSLAWGRQETQYF. The CDR3 DNA reads as TGTGCCAGCAGCTTAGCGTGGGGCAGGCAAGAGACCCAGTACTTC. The full variable domain, rest sourced from reference TRBV7-8 and TRBJ2-5, is GAGVSQSPRYKVAKRGQDVALRCDPISGHVSLFWYQQALGQGPEFLTYFQNEAQLDKSGLPSDRFFAERPEGSVSTLKIQRTQQEDSAVYLCASSLAWGRQETQYFGPGTRLLVL.

This clonotype has a handful of counts. V usage is TRBV12-3 or TRBV12-4 and J usage is TRBJ2-5; a weak D match, TRBD1 (5 bases). The CDR3 is 13 amino acids. V lost 6 bases and J lost 5, with 13 bases in between. CDR3 bases: TGTGCCAGCAGCGGCAGGGTGAGGGAGACCCAGTACTTC. Residues: CASSGRVRETQYF.

This clonotype was detected ten times or more. This chain uses TRBV4-2 with TRBJ2-5; 10 bases are shared with TRBD2. The CDR3 covers 17 residues. J was trimmed by 0 bases and V by 1 base; bases with no gene match: 5. The germline CDR1 and CDR2 sequences are LGHNA and YNFKEQ. This CDR3 is CASSQAIAGGYQETQYF. The CDR3 DNA reads TGTGCCAGCAGCCAAGCTATAGCGGGAGGATACCAAGAGACCCAGTACTTC.

The chain is built from TRBV7-9 and TRBJ2-3; 11 bases are shared with TRBD2. The J segment lost 2 bases and the V segment lost 5 bases, leaving 6 bases of the junction unmatched. Germline CDR1 SEHNR, CDR2 FQNEAQ (reference sequence). CDR3 length: 16 residues. CDR3 amino acids: CASSPTSGGLTDTQYF. CDR3 nucleotide sequence: TGTGCCAGCAGCCCCACTAGCGGGGGCCTCACAGATACGCAGTATTTT.

This clonotype was observed a handful of times. This chain connects TRBV29-1 to TRBJ2-1; 13 bases line up with TRBD2. V trimming: 6 bases; J trimming: 11 bases; junction bases outside the gene matches: 4. Germline V gene sequence: CDR1 SQVTM, CDR2 ANQGSEA. The CDR3 totals 12 residues. The CDR3, as DNA: TGCAGCGTGGGGACTAGCGGGGACAAGCAGTTCTTC. Its protein product is CSVGTSGDKQFF.